The 29 T cell receptor beta chains below all came from one sample that was sequenced in a study of cytomegalovirus exposure and HLA in healthy donors. PCR employed 60 Vbeta and 13 Jbeta primers. Repertoires were generated with immunoSEQ multiplex PCR, while TCRdb's copy carries only in-frame clones and drops some. The sample consists of roughly 180,000 clones, just under 80% of them appearing once. The source material was PBMCs. The receptor set was obtained from a woman aged 45 to 65 in good health and CMV-seropositive.

V usage is TRBV5-5 and J usage is TRBJ1-6; a weak D match, TRBD1 (5 bases). V shed 0 bases and J shed 4 bases, with 8 bases lying between them. Germline V gene sequence: CDR1 SGHKS, CDR2 YYEKEE (reference sequence). This CDR3 is built from 15 residues. The CDR3: CASSLAQGYNSPLHF. The DNA of the CDR3 is TGTGCCAGCAGCTTGGCCCAGGGTTATAATTCACCCCTCCACTTT.

This chain's CDR3 is CASSIGQGDYGYTF. The CDR3 DNA reads as TGTGCCAGTAGTATAGGACAGGGGGACTATGGCTACACCTTC. The chain joins TRBV19 to TRBJ1-2, with TRBD1 matching 9 bases. Unmatched junction bases numbered 0, after V lost 1 base and J lost 3 bases. Germline lookup yields CDR1 LNHDA and CDR2 SQIVND (reference sequence). This CDR3 has 14 amino acids.

This clone occurred a few times. V gene TRBV29-1 combines with J gene TRBJ2-1, with D maybe TRBD2 (5 bases). Trimming removed 6 bases at V and 1 base at J, with 7 bases between. The CDR3 consists of 12 residues. Germline values: CDR1 SQVTM, CDR2 ANQGSEA. The DNA for the CDR3 is TGCAGCGTACGGGAATCCTACAATGAGCAGTTCTTC. Translating it yields CSVRESYNEQFF.

J is TRBJ1-5 and V is TRBV10-3; D not certain. Trimming pared 3 bases from V and 0 bases from J, leaving 9 bases between. The CDR3 contains 15 residues. Germline assignment: CDR1 ENHRY and CDR2 SYGVKD. The CDR3 sequence is CAISEGQDSNQPQHF. The CDR3 DNA follows: TGTGCCATCAGTGAAGGTCAGGATAGCAATCAGCCCCAGCATTTT.

V is TRBV6-5 and J is TRBJ2-2; weak D call: TRBD1 (6 bases). Trimming took off 4 bases at V and 11 bases at J, with 11 bases between the two ends. The CDR3 consists of 12 residues. The V gene's germline CDR1 is MNHEY and CDR2 SVGAGI. The CDR3 spells CASSSGQSELFF. The CDR3 DNA follows: TGTGCCAGCAGTTCCGGACAGAGTGAGCTGTTTTTT.

The V and J genes are TRBV9 and TRBJ1-1; D unresolved. The germline CDR1 and CDR2 sequences are SGDLS and YYNGEE. The CDR3 extends over 13 amino acids. With 4 bases removed from V and 6 bases from J, the gap between germline ends came to 13 bases. The CDR3 reads CASSTRMKAEAFF. In nucleotides, the CDR3 is TGTGCCAGCAGCACTCGCATGAAAGCTGAAGCTTTCTTT. The whole variable domain, filled in from reference TRBV9 and TRBJ1-1, reads DSGVTQTPKHLITATGQRVTLRCSPRSGDLSVYWYQQSLDQGLQFLIQYYNGEERAKGNILERFSAQQFPDLHSELNLSSLELGDSALYFCASSTRMKAEAFFGQGTRLTVV.

The chain links TRBV14 to TRBJ1-1, with 9 positions matching TRBD1. The germline gives CDR1 SGHDN, CDR2 FVKESK. The CDR3 is 15 residues long. V dropped 3 bases and J dropped 4; count of bases not matched to a gene: 6. The CDR3 bases are TGTGCCAGCAGCCAGTTACAGGGGGCGGCCACTGAAGCTTTCTTT. Translation: CASSQLQGAATEAFF.

On this clone itself: The sample has other DNA sequences that encode this CDR3 too. The rearrangement links TRBV27 to TRBJ2-3; D not resolved. CDR1 MNHEY and CDR2 SMNVEV come from the germline V gene (reference sequence). The CDR3 totals 11 residues. V dropped 3 bases and J dropped 5 bases, with 3 bases sitting between them. The chain's CDR3 is CASSFLDTQYF. DNA for the CDR3: TGTGCCAGCAGTTTCTTAGATACGCAGTATTTT.

The chain uses TRBV10-3 and TRBJ1-1; maybe TRBD1 (6 bases). CDR1 and CDR2 (germline): ENHRY, SYGVKD. V shed 6 bases and J shed 2 bases, with 10 bases lying between them. The CDR3 is 13 residues long. The CDR3 sequence is CAISQQGNTEAFF. The CDR3 DNA is TGTGCCATCAGCCAACAGGGTAACACTGAAGCTTTCTTT.

This clone appeared a few times. V and J are TRBV6-6 and TRBJ1-6, with 9 positions matching TRBD1. The germline CDR1 and CDR2 sequences are MNHNY and SVGAGI (reference sequence). After removal of 5 bases from V and 7 bases from J, the junction contained 9 bases not matched to a gene. This CDR3 is built from 16 residues. The chain's CDR3 is CASSPGPDRGNSPLHF. The CDR3, as DNA: TGTGCCAGCAGTCCCGGCCCGGACAGGGGAAATTCACCCCTCCACTTT.

The chain has TRBV4-2 and TRBJ2-3, with 9 nucleotides matching TRBD1. The CDR3 length is 21 residues. The V gene end was trimmed by 1 base and the J gene end by 0 bases; junction bases not matched to a gene: 17. Germline V gene sequence: CDR1 LGHNA, CDR2 YNFKEQ. Written as DNA, the CDR3 is TGTGCCAGCAGCCAAGGATCGGGGGGACAGGGCCTCAGGGGGAGCACAGATACGCAGTATTTT. Translated, it gives CASSQGSGGQGLRGSTDTQYF.

This clone was seen only a few times. The rearrangement joins TRBV15 to TRBJ2-2, with D tentatively TRBD2 (6 bases). V gave up 0 bases and J gave up 6 bases, with 8 bases separating them. Germline V lookup: CDR1 LNHNV, CDR2 YYDKDF (reference sequence). The CDR3 runs to 14 residues. CDR3 coding DNA: TGTGCCACCAGCAGAGATGCGGGATCCGGGGAGCTGTTTTTT. Translating it yields CATSRDAGSGELFF.

The gene calls are TRBV4-1 and TRBJ1-6; 9 positions agree with TRBD1. Trimming took 2 bases from V and 7 from J; bases not matched to a gene: 9. The CDR3 covers 17 residues. CDR1 is MGHRA and CDR2 is YSYEKL in the germline V gene. Here the CDR3 DNA reads TGCGCCAGCAGCCAAACACAAACAGGGGGCGCAAATTCACCCCTCCACTTT. It translates to CASSQTQTGGANSPLHF.

The V call is TRBV10-3, the J call TRBJ1-1; D possibly corresponds to TRBD1 (6 bases). Trimming removed 0 bases at V and 7 bases at J, with 18 bases between. This CDR3 is built from 16 residues. From germline, CDR1 is ENHRY and CDR2 SYGVKD. The CDR3 loop is CAISESRQGKDGEAFF. The DNA for the CDR3 is TGTGCCATCAGTGAGTCTAGGCAGGGGAAAGATGGTGAAGCTTTCTTT.

This rearrangement joins TRBV5-1 to TRBJ2-7; TRBD1 matches at 7 bases. V dropped 5 bases and J dropped 0; count of bases not matched to a gene: 5. Per the germline V gene, CDR1 is SGHRS and CDR2 is YFSETQ. The CDR3 is 14 amino acids. In DNA, the CDR3 is TGCGCCAGCAGGGGGGACAGTTACTCCTACGAGCAGTACTTC. Amino acid sequence: CASRGDSYSYEQYF.

V usage is TRBV7-9 and J usage is TRBJ1-1; possible D gene TRBD1, 6 bases. There are 16 residues in the CDR3. Germline V gene data show CDR1 as SEHNR and CDR2 as FQNEAQ (reference sequence). Trimming stripped 1 base from V and 0 bases from J, with 12 bases between. CDR3 sequence: CASSLEGGLMNTEAFF. The CDR3 DNA is TGTGCCAGCAGCTTAGAAGGGGGATTAATGAACACTGAAGCTTTCTTT.

The chain links TRBV13 to TRBJ2-5, with 14 bases identical to TRBD2. The J call may be mistaken, given a closer DNA end match to TRBJ2-7. CDR1 and CDR2 from the germline V gene are PRHDT and FYEKMQ (reference sequence). CDR3 length: 17 residues. CDR3 in DNA: TGTGCCAGCAGCCCCGGGACTAGCGGGGGACCCACCTACGAGCAGTACTTC. Its translation is CASSPGTSGGPTYEQYF.

The rearrangement links TRBV15 to TRBJ1-6; 9 bases agree with TRBD1. The germline V gene encodes CDR1 LNHNV and CDR2 YYDKDF (reference sequence). The ends lost 1 base at V and 9 bases at J; junction bases unmatched: 4. The CDR3 consists of 15 residues. The CDR3 sequence: CATSRGDRGSSPLHF. The CDR3 coding sequence is TGTGCCACCAGCAGAGGCGACAGGGGGAGTTCACCCCTCCACTTT.

CDR3: CASSYRTGYNEQFF. CDR3 coding DNA: TGTGCCAGCAGTTACCGGACGGGGTACAATGAGCAGTTCTTC. The chain carries TRBV6-6 and TRBJ2-1, with D possibly being TRBD2 (5 bases). Germline V gives CDR1 MNHNY, CDR2 SVGAGI (reference sequence). The V and J ends lost 2 bases and 4 bases respectively, with 9 bases between them. This CDR3 has 14 amino acids.

This clone was recorded only once. The chain links TRBV19 to TRBJ1-1; unclear D gene. CDR1 is LNHDA, CDR2 SQIVND, per germline (reference sequence). Trimming removed 10 bases from V and 0 bases from J, with 12 bases in between. CDR3 length: 13 residues. The chain's CDR3 is CATSTVMNTEAFF. As DNA, the CDR3 is TGTGCCACCTCAACGGTTATGAACACTGAAGCTTTCTTT. The variable domain in full, completed from reference TRBV19 and TRBJ1-1, reads DGGITQSPKYLFRKEGQNVTLSCEQNLNHDAMYWYRQDPGQGLRLIYYSQIVNDFQKGDIAEGYSVSREKKESFPLTVTSAQKNPTAFYLCATSTVMNTEAFFGQGTRLTVV.

The rearrangement joins TRBV5-1 to TRBJ1-1, with 7 bases aligning to TRBD1. V gave up 0 bases and J gave up 1 base; unmatched junction bases: 3. Germline assignment: CDR1 SGHRS and CDR2 YFSETQ. This CDR3 region has 15 residues. CDR3 amino acids: CASSLVDRTNTEAFF. The CDR3 nucleotides are TGCGCCAGCAGCTTGGTGGACAGGACGAACACTGAAGCTTTCTTT.

Only one count was recorded for this clone. The rearrangement uses TRBV6-5 and TRBJ1-2; TRBD1 agrees at 7 bases. Germline V gene lookup returns CDR1 MNHEY and CDR2 SVGAGI. With 6 bases clipped from V and 8 bases from J, the junction kept 12 bases outside the gene matches. The CDR3 has 14 amino acids. Here the CDR3 reads CASRLTGQWSGYTF. In DNA form, the CDR3 reads TGTGCCAGCAGGCTGACAGGGCAATGGAGCGGCTACACCTTC.

This clone was counted a few times. This chain connects TRBV4-1 to TRBJ1-4; D is ambiguous. The V gene's germline CDR1 is MGHRA and CDR2 YSYEKL. The CDR3 runs 15 residues. V lost 3 bases and J 6 bases, leaving 14 bases between the germline ends. The CDR3 loop reads CASSQIVREDEKLFF. In DNA form, the CDR3 reads TGCGCCAGCAGCCAGATCGTCCGGGAGGATGAAAAACTGTTTTTT.

Only one count was recorded for this clone. The genes are TRBV13 and TRBJ2-5; TRBD2 might be the D (5 bases). V was shortened by 1 base and J by 2 bases, with 8 bases between the two germline ends. The CDR3 runs 14 residues. In germline, CDR1 is PRHDT, CDR2 FYEKMQ (reference sequence). CDR3 bases: TGTGCCAGCAGCTTAGCGGGAACGCAAGAGACCCAGTACTTC. Protein: CASSLAGTQETQYF.

This chain links TRBV18 with TRBJ2-7; the match to TRBD1 covers 7 bases. J lost 0 bases, V lost 2 bases, and 10 bases had no gene match. CDR1 and CDR2 from the germline V gene are KGHSH and LQKENI. CDR3 length: 17 amino acids. In DNA form, the CDR3 reads TGTGCCAGCTCACCAAGACCAAACAGGGGTTACTCCTACGAGCAGTACTTC. It specifies CASSPRPNRGYSYEQYF.

V is TRBV4-1 and J is TRBJ2-3; 14 positions match TRBD2. Germline V gives CDR1 MGHRA, CDR2 YSYEKL. The CDR3 spans 17 residues. J was trimmed by 5 bases and V by 2 bases; bases with no gene match: 6. This chain's CDR3 is CASSQIGLAGGGDTQYF. DNA for the CDR3: TGCGCCAGCAGCCAAATCGGACTAGCGGGGGGCGGAGATACGCAGTATTTT.

The chain carries TRBV2 and TRBJ2-5; 10 nucleotides align to TRBD2. The trim removed 8 bases at V and 1 base at J, leaving 10 bases unmatched. The germline V gene has CDR1 SNHLY and CDR2 FYNNEI. The CDR3 loop spans 16 amino acids. CDR3 in DNA: TGTGCCAGCTCGGGTAGCGGGGGGCCCTTCCAAGAGACCCAGTACTTC. Amino acids: CASSGSGGPFQETQYF.

V usage is TRBV27 and J usage is TRBJ2-3; D unclear. V lost 5 bases and J 6 bases, leaving 12 bases between the germline ends. This CDR3 spans 13 amino acids. CDR1 is MNHEY and CDR2 is SMNVEV in the germline V gene (reference sequence). The CDR3 protein is CASSPYFGDTQYF. CDR3 nucleotides: TGTGCCAGCAGTCCCTATTTCGGTGATACGCAGTATTTT.

The chain is built from TRBV5-4 and TRBJ2-7; unclear D gene. Germline V gene data show CDR1 as SGHNT and CDR2 as YYREEE (reference sequence). The ends were cut back, 0 bases at V and 5 bases at J, with 15 bases in the middle. This CDR3 spans 15 amino acids. The CDR3 DNA reads TGTGCCAGCAGCTTGGAAGGTTCGGGTAGCCACGAGCAGTACTTC. It encodes CASSLEGSGSHEQYF.